Below are 3 T cell receptor beta chains sequenced from a single sample in a study of T cell responses to AZD1222 COVID-19 vaccine. Data came from immunoSEQ multiplex PCR; TCRdb stores just in-frame clones and leaves some out. The sample records 120,000 to 150,000 clones, about 86% being singletons. The sample was peripheral blood, taken on day 0 of AZD1222 vaccination. The receptors come from an adult in good health.

The V call is TRBV30, the J call TRBJ1-3; D possibly corresponds to TRBD1 (5 bases). Trimming took off 5 bases at V and 2 bases at J, with 13 bases between the two ends. Germline V CDR1 and CDR2: GTSNPN, SVGIG (reference sequence). The CDR3 runs to 14 residues. CDR3 sequence (DNA): TGTGCCTGGCAGAACGGGGGGGCTGGAAACACCATATATTTT. This translates into CAWQNGGAGNTIYF.

The chain carries TRBV28 and TRBJ1-1; a possible D gene is TRBD1 (6 bases). Germline loops: CDR1 MDHEN, CDR2 SYDVKM. There are 14 residues in the CDR3. V lost 3 bases, J lost 0 bases, and 8 bases lay in between. In nucleotides, the CDR3 is TGTGCCAGCAGTTTCGGGGGGCTGAACACTGAAGCTTTCTTT. Its translation: CASSFGGLNTEAFF.

The chain carries TRBV28 and TRBJ2-1; TRBD1 matches 7 bases. The junction had 0 bases not matched to a gene; V was cut back by 4 bases and J by 0 bases. From germline, CDR1 is MDHEN and CDR2 SYDVKM. The CDR3 sequence is 14 residues long. The CDR3 loop is CASSSGGSYNEQFF. The CDR3 DNA follows: TGTGCCAGCAGTTCAGGGGGCTCCTACAATGAGCAGTTCTTC.